Below are 28 T cell receptor beta chains sequenced from a single sample in a study of blood T cells in healthy people across ages. Next came a second PCR, run for roughly 6 to 11 cycles, which used a sample-barcoded 5' primer along with a J-beta primer mix. MiXCR, run by TCRdb on the 5' RACE reads, gives a single entry per CDR3 protein. The sample includes roughly 900,000 distinct CDR3 sequences, around 28% seen only once; the top ten take 15% to 20%. Sequencing was done on a sample of blood. These receptors were obtained from a woman older than 75 in good health.

The chain carries TRBV4-3 and TRBJ2-2; unclear D gene. There are 15 residues in the CDR3. V lost 0 bases to trimming and J lost 4 bases, with 9 bases between them. Germline V gene data show CDR1 as LGHNA and CDR2 as YSLEER. The CDR3 reads CASSQDGSLTGELFF. The CDR3 bases are TGCGCCAGCAGCCAAGATGGCAGTCTCACCGGGGAGCTGTTTTTT.

This clonotype was seen ten or more times. J is TRBJ1-2 and V is TRBV20-1, with D possibly TRBD1 on 5 matching bases. CDR1 is DFQATT, CDR2 SNEGSKA, per germline (reference sequence). Between the trimmed V and J ends, which lost 3 bases and 4 bases, there was a span of 12 bases. The CDR3 length is 13 residues. CDR3 region: CSASGTSIYGYTF. The CDR3 DNA sequence: TGCAGTGCTAGTGGGACCTCGATCTATGGCTACACCTTC.

This clonotype was detected ten times or more. The gene calls are TRBV27 and TRBJ1-2, with D tentatively TRBD1 (6 bases). Looked up from germline, CDR1 is MNHEY and CDR2 is SMNVEV (reference sequence). This CDR3 comprises 13 residues. Trimming removed 5 bases from V and 5 bases from J, with 12 bases in between. The CDR3 protein is CASSGGRGYGYTF. The DNA for the CDR3 is TGTGCCAGCAGTGGTGGCAGGGGATATGGCTACACCTTC.

The chain uses TRBV6-2 or TRBV6-3 and TRBJ2-2; the D is unclear. This CDR3 contains 14 residues. V lost 2 bases, J lost 0 bases, and 4 bases lay in between. Germline V gives CDR1 MNHEY, CDR2 SVGEGT. The CDR3 DNA follows: TGTGCCAGCAGTTACATAGCGAACACCGGGGAGCTGTTTTTT. Translated: CASSYIANTGELFF.

CDR3 region: CASSLPRVKTQYF. CDR3 bases: TGTGCCAGCAGCTTGCCCAGGGTGAAGACCCAGTACTTC. The chain is built from TRBV5-6 and TRBJ2-5; perhaps TRBD1 as D (5 bases). This CDR3 has 13 amino acids. The V end lost 1 base, the J end lost 6 bases, and 10 bases lay between the germline ends. Germline V gene data show CDR1 as SGHDT and CDR2 as YYEEEE.

The rearrangement uses TRBV12-3 or TRBV12-4 and TRBJ2-4, with a possible D match to TRBD2 (6 bases). The DNA end favors TRBJ2-5, so the J call may be wrong. This CDR3 region has 13 residues. The CDR3 here is CASSFGRGGTQYF. In DNA, the CDR3 is TGTGCCAGCAGTTTTGGTAGGGGAGGGACCCAGTACTTC.

This clonotype was observed many times. The V and J genes are TRBV7-2 and TRBJ2-3; D might be TRBD1 or TRBD2, each matching 6 bases. This CDR3 region has 14 residues. The V gene's germline CDR1 is SGHTA and CDR2 FQGNSA. V lost 1 base, J lost 7 bases, and 12 bases lay in between. CDR3 loop: CASSLGGGGYTQYF. CDR3 coding DNA: TGTGCCAGCAGCTTAGGAGGGGGAGGTTATACGCAGTATTTT.

This clonotype was recorded a few times. The rearrangement joins TRBV20-1 to TRBJ1-5; 8 bases are shared with TRBD1. The length of the CDR3 is 14 residues. J gave up 4 bases and V 5 bases, and 7 bases lay outside the gene matches. Germline V lookup: CDR1 DFQATT, CDR2 SNEGSKA (reference sequence). DNA for the CDR3: TGCAGTGCTGCGCAGGGGGCAAGAAATCAGCCCCAGCATTTT. It specifies CSAAQGARNQPQHF.

This clonotype was seen many times. CDR3 sequence: CSARDQLTSSGFHEQFF. CDR3 nucleotide sequence: TGCAGTGCTAGAGATCAACTTACGTCTAGCGGGTTCCATGAGCAGTTCTTC. The genes are TRBV20-1 and TRBJ2-1; 8 bases fit TRBD2. Germline assignment: CDR1 DFQATT and CDR2 SNEGSKA (reference sequence). The ends lost 0 bases at V and 8 bases at J; junction bases unmatched: 15. The CDR3 spans 17 residues.

This clonotype was observed at least ten times. The V gene is TRBV4-3, the J gene TRBJ1-2; 7 bases are a match to TRBD1. The germline CDR1 and CDR2 sequences are LGHNA and YSLEER. The CDR3 consists of 13 residues. After removal of 4 bases from V and 8 bases from J, the junction contained 7 bases not matched to a gene. CDR3 amino acids: CASSPRTGWGYTF. The CDR3 region has the DNA TGCGCCAGCAGCCCCCGGACAGGATGGGGCTACACCTTC.

In regard to this clonotype: A much larger clone lies one base from this, so it may be a read error. CDR3 DNA sequence: TGTGCCAGCAGCCGTCCTTACAGCTCCTACAATGAGCAGTACTTC. Translation gives CASSRPYSSYNEQYF. This rearrangement joins TRBV12-3 or TRBV12-4 to TRBJ2-1; no reliable D call. The closer fit of TRBJ2-7 to the DNA end suggests the J call may be wrong. CDR3 length: 15 residues.

This clonotype has a count of ten or more. The CDR3 spells CASSSTGGAEQYF. The CDR3, as DNA: TGTGCCAGCAGCTCCACAGGTGGCGCCGAGCAGTACTTC. V is TRBV7-2 and J is TRBJ2-7; D may be TRBD1 (5 bases). The length of the CDR3 is 13 residues. The V end was cut by 4 bases, the J end by 6 bases, with 13 bases between. Germline V CDR1 and CDR2: SGHTA, FQGNSA.

Worth noting for this clonotype: Just one base apart from a much larger clone, this may be a read error. The V gene is TRBV10-1, the J gene TRBJ2-3; D call uncertain. Trimming pared 11 bases from V and 1 base from J, leaving 13 bases between. CDR1 and CDR2 from the germline V gene are WNHNN and SYGVQD (reference sequence). There are 13 residues in the CDR3. In DNA, the CDR3 is TGCGCCGGCGGTCGTGAGGGCACAGATACGCAGTATTTT. Translated: CAGGREGTDTQYF.

The table lists this clonotype with a few counts. The rearrangement links TRBV4-3 to TRBJ1-5, with D maybe TRBD1 (5 bases). Per germline, CDR1 LGHNA and CDR2 YSLEER. There are 16 residues in the CDR3. V shed 0 bases and J shed 1 base, with 10 bases lying between them. Here the CDR3 reads CASSQDSGASNQPQHF. CDR3 bases: TGCGCCAGCAGCCAAGACTCCGGGGCAAGCAATCAGCCCCAGCATTTT.

This clonotype was counted many times. V is TRBV7-2 and J is TRBJ2-7; D possibly corresponds to TRBD1 (6 bases). V was cut by 5 bases and J by 0 bases, with 11 bases left in between. Germline loops: CDR1 SGHTA, CDR2 FQGNSA. The CDR3 is 14 amino acids. CDR3 in DNA: TGTGCCAGCAGCGCCACAGGGAGCTCCTACGAGCAGTACTTC. Encoded protein: CASSATGSSYEQYF. Using reference TRBV7-2 and TRBJ2-7 for the parts outside the CDR3, the full variable domain is GAGVSQSPSNKVTEKGKDVELRCDPISGHTALYWYRQSLGQGLEFLIYFQGNSAPDKSGLPSDRFSAERTGGSVSTLTIQRTQQEDSAVYLCASSATGSSYEQYFGPGTRLTVT.

Details on this clonotype: This CDR3 fails to terminate in the conserved phenylalanine or tryptophan, so it likely reflects a read error. It is unclear where the CDR3 begins or ends on the DNA, so no DNA is shown, and the CDR3 is as TCRdb lists it. The chain couples TRBV7-2 to TRBJ1-2; TRBD1, the table's D call, lacks a check against the DNA. Termini included, the CDR3 measures 14 amino acids. From germline, CDR1 is SGHTA and CDR2 FQGNSA. This CDR3 is CASSLADRDGYTFG.

At least ten counts were recorded for this clonotype. The chain employs TRBV5-4 and TRBJ2-7; TRBD1 matches 7 bases. Germline trimming cut 1 base from V and 2 bases from J; bases unmatched to any gene: 9. In germline, CDR1 is SGHNT, CDR2 YYREEE (reference sequence). The CDR3 covers 16 residues. The CDR3 DNA reads as TGTGCCAGCAGCTTGATAGGGGGCTCTACTCCCTACGAGCAGTACTTC. It encodes CASSLIGGSTPYEQYF. Full variable domain (remainder filled in from reference TRBV5-4 and TRBJ2-7): ETGVTQSPTHLIKTRGQQVTLRCSSQSGHNTVSWYQQALGQGPQFIFQYYREEENGRGNFPPRFSGLQFPNYSSELNVNALELDDSALYLCASSLIGGSTPYEQYFGPGTRLTVT.

This clonotype was seen ten or more times. The V gene is TRBV28, the J gene TRBJ1-2, with D perhaps TRBD1 (5 bases). Germline CDR1 and CDR2: MDHEN and SYDVKM. Trimming took 2 bases from V and 1 from J, leaving 14 bases between them. The length of the CDR3 is 16 residues. This CDR3 reads CASSLTGGRVNYGYTF. Written as DNA, the CDR3 is TGTGCCAGCAGTTTAACCGGGGGTAGAGTTAACTATGGCTACACCTTC.

CDR3 in DNA: TGCAGTGTTCTAGCGGGCCTCGGTGAGACCCAGTACTTC. Translated: CSVLAGLGETQYF. The chain joins TRBV20-1 to TRBJ2-5, with 8 bases that match TRBD2. The CDR3 is 13 amino acids. J was trimmed by 5 bases and V by 7 bases; bases with no gene match: 9. Germline CDR1 reads DFQATT; CDR2 reads SNEGSKA (reference sequence).

This clonotype appeared many times. This chain links TRBV5-1 with TRBJ2-3; 10 bases line up with TRBD1. Unmatched junction bases numbered 1, after V lost 0 bases and J lost 3 bases. The CDR3 is 15 residues long. The germline V gene has CDR1 SGHRS and CDR2 YFSETQ. CDR3 nucleotides: TGCGCCAGCAGCTTGGGACAGGGGGCTACAGATACGCAGTATTTT. Its protein product is CASSLGQGATDTQYF.

This clonotype showed up many times. In nucleotides, the CDR3 is TGTGCCAGCAGCTTAAGGCTGGGCCCCTCCTACAATGAGCAGTTCTTC. It yields the protein CASSLRLGPSYNEQFF. The genes are TRBV11-2 and TRBJ2-1; unclear D gene. V was trimmed by 2 bases and J by 0 bases, leaving 11 bases between them. Germline V lookup: CDR1 SGHAT, CDR2 FQNNGV. There are 16 residues in the CDR3.

This clonotype was counted only a few times. The chain uses TRBV6-2 or TRBV6-3 and TRBJ1-4; no definite D call. CDR3 length: 15 amino acids. V lost 6 bases and J 7 bases, leaving 18 bases between the germline ends. Looked up from germline, CDR1 is MNHEY and CDR2 is SVGEGT. DNA of the CDR3: TGTGCCAGCAGGATACAACAGTCGGCGTCTGAAAAACTGTTTTTT. Its translation: CASRIQQSASEKLFF.

The chain joins TRBV7-2 to TRBJ2-3, with 7 bases fitting TRBD2. The CDR3 runs to 17 residues. V lost 1 base to trimming and J lost 10 bases; unmatched junction nucleotides: 17. Germline V gives CDR1 SGHTA, CDR2 FQGNSA. The CDR3 here is CASSLVSVGGGSDAQYF. DNA for the CDR3: TGTGCCAGCAGCTTAGTCAGTGTTGGGGGGGGATCCGATGCGCAGTATTTT. Full variable domain (missing parts from reference TRBV7-2 and TRBJ2-3): GAGVSQSPSNKVTEKGKDVELRCDPISGHTALYWYRQSLGQGLEFLIYFQGNSAPDKSGLPSDRFSAERTGGSVSTLTIQRTQQEDSAVYLCASSLVSVGGGSDAQYFGPGTRLTVL.

The chain uses TRBV25-1 and TRBJ1-5; D unresolved. The CDR3 contains 11 residues. Germline loops: CDR1 MGHDK, CDR2 SYGVNS. Trimming removed 9 bases at V and 3 bases at J, with 6 bases between. The CDR3 sequence is CASVYNQPQHF. The CDR3 nucleotides read TGTGCCAGTGTCTACAATCAGCCCCAGCATTTT. Supplemented by reference TRBV25-1 and TRBJ1-5, the full variable domain reads EADIYQTPRYLVIGTGKKITLECSQTMGHDKMYWYQQDPGMELHLIHYSYGVNSTEKGDLSSESTVSRIRTEHFPLTLESARPSHTSQYLCASVYNQPQHFGDGTRLSIL.

To note about this clonotype: A much larger clone sits a single nucleotide away, making a read error possible. The V call is TRBV25-1, the J call TRBJ2-7, with D perhaps being TRBD1 or TRBD2 (7 bases each). V gave up 7 bases and J gave up 12 bases, with 22 bases separating them. This CDR3 is 13 amino acids long. Germline-derived CDR1 and CDR2 are MGHDK and SYGVNS. The CDR3 nucleotides are TGTGCCAGCACACCCTCGGGGGGACAGACCCGGTACTTC. Residues: CASTPSGGQTRYF.

Turning to this clonotype: This may be a read error: a much more frequent sequence differs by one nucleotide. The V gene is TRBV20-1, the J gene TRBJ2-5; the D gene is possibly TRBD2 (7 bases). The germline gives CDR1 DFQATT, CDR2 SNEGSKA (reference sequence). The germline V and J ends were trimmed by 3 bases and 11 bases, with 28 bases remaining between them. This CDR3 comprises 16 residues. The CDR3 here is CSASRARGAEVGEQYF. CDR3 DNA: TGCAGTGCTAGTCGAGCACGGGGGGCTGAAGTAGGGGAGCAGTACTTC.

This clonotype was detected ten times or more. V is TRBV7-2 and J is TRBJ2-1; 10 nucleotides agree with TRBD2. Germline CDR1 reads SGHTA; CDR2 reads FQGNSA. The V gene end was trimmed by 0 bases and the J gene end by 5 bases; junction bases not matched to a gene: 7. CDR3 length: 17 residues. The chain's CDR3 is CASSLALAGALDNEQFF. Written as DNA, the CDR3 is TGTGCCAGCAGCTTAGCTCTAGCGGGGGCCCTAGACAATGAGCAGTTCTTC.

The rearrangement links TRBV12-3 or TRBV12-4 to TRBJ1-2; a possible D gene is TRBD1 (5 bases). This CDR3 has 15 residues. Deletions cut 6 bases from V and 4 bases from J, with 18 bases between. Here the CDR3 DNA reads TGTGCCAGCAGCCGTGGGGGGGGGAATGGCTATGGCTACACCTTC. It translates to CASSRGGGNGYGYTF.